This TCR beta chain originates from a study of control samples from healthy donors and cancer patients. Data came from immunoSEQ multiplex PCR; TCRdb stores just in-frame clones and leaves some out. Among roughly 400,000 clones listed, 75% to 95% were seen once. The clonotype was recovered from a man aged 35 to 55 with head and neck cancer. The sample comprised PBMCs.

CDR3 nucleotide sequence: TGTGCCAGCAGTGCGTCCGGGACAGGGAGTTCCCTCTTCTCCTACGAGCAGTACTTC. Its translation is CASSASGTGSSLFSYEQYF. J is TRBJ2-7 and V is TRBV6-1; TRBD1 matches at 9 bases. CDR3 size: 19 residues. In germline, CDR1 is MNHNS, CDR2 SASEGT. V shed 4 bases, J shed 0 bases, and the junction held 16 bases outside the gene matches.